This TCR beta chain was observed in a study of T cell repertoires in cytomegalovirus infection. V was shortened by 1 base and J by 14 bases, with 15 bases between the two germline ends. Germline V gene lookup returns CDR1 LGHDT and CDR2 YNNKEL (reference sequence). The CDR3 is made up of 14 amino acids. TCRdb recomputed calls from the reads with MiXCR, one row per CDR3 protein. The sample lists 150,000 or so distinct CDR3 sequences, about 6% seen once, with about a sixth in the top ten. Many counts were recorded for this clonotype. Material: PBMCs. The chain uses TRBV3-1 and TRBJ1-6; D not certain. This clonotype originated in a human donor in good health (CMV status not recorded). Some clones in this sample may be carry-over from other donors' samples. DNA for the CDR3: TGTGCCAGCAGCCAAGGAGGCAGTGATGTTTCCCTCCACTTT. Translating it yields CASSQGGSDVSLHF.